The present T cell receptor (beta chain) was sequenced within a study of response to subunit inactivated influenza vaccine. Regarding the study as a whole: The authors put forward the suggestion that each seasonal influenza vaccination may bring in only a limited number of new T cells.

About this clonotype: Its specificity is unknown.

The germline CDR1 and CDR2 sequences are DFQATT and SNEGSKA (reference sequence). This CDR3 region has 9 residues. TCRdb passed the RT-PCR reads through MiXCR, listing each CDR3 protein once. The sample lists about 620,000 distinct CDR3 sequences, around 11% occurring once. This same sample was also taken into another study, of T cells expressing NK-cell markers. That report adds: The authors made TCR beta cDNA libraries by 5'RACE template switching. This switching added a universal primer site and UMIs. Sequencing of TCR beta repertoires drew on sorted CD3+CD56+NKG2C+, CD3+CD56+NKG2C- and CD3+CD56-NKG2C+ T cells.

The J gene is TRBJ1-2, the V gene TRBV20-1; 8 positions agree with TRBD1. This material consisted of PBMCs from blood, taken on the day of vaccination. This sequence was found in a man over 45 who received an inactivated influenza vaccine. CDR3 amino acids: CMDREGYTF. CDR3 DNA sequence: TGCATGGACAGGGAAGGCTACACCTTC.